The source of this T cell receptor (beta chain) is a study of blood T cell repertoires in COVID-19. The wider study: The United States, Italy and Spain provided the acute and convalescent COVID-19 samples.

This clone has just a few counts. Germline loops: CDR1 SNHLY, CDR2 FYNNEI. V lost 6 bases to trimming and J lost 4 bases, with 10 bases between them. The length of the CDR3 is 13 residues. Original methodology: Researchers report that nucleated cell counts were estimated from reference gene primer amplification. This table comes from immunoSEQ multiplex PCR, and its TCRdb copy is limited to in-frame clones, with some not included. V and J calls and clone size follow that table, whereas D and trimming were derived from the DNA. The data hold around 150,000 clones, with about 80% observed a single time.

Material for sequencing was peripheral blood. The clonotype comes from a woman in her thirties or forties with COVID-19, enrolled during active disease. The V and J genes are TRBV2 and TRBJ1-3; the D gene is possibly TRBD1 (6 bases). The DNA for the CDR3 is TGTGCCAGCAGAACAGGGTTGGGAAACACCATATATTTT. Residues: CASRTGLGNTIYF.